The sequence of this T cell receptor beta chain was determined in a study of control samples from healthy donors and cancer patients. Losses at the gene ends were 5 bases for V and 0 bases for J; bases not matched to a gene: 7. Looked up from germline, CDR1 is SGHTA and CDR2 is FQGNSA. The CDR3 runs 17 residues. Sequencing was performed with immunoSEQ multiplex PCR; in TCRdb, only in-frame clones are kept and a portion is missing. Of over 150,000 clones in the sample, 90% are singletons; the top ten hold about 1.4%. The sequencing sample was made of blood. The TCR comes from a woman aged 50 to 65 in good health. The chain links TRBV7-2 to TRBJ2-7; 13 bases fit TRBD2. The CDR3 DNA reads as TGTGCCAGCAGCGACGGACTAGCGGGGGCCTACTCCTACGAGCAGTACTTC. It is translated as CASSDGLAGAYSYEQYF.